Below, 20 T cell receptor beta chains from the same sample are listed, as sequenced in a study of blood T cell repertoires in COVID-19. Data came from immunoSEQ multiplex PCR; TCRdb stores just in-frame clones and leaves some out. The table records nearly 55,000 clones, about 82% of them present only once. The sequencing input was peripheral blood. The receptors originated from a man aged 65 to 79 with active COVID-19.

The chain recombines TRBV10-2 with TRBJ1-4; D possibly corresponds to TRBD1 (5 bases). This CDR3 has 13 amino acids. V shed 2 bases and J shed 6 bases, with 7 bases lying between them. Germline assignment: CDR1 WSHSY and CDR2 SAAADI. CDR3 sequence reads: CASSETGYEKLFF. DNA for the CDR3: TGCGCCAGCAGTGAGACAGGCTATGAAAAACTGTTTTTT.

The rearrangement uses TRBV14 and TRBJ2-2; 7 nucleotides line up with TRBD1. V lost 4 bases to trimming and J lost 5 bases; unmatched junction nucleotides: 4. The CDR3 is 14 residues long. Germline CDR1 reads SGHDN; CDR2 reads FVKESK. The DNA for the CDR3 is TGTGCCAGCAGCCTACAGGGGTGGACCGGGGAGCTGTTTTTT. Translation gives CASSLQGWTGELFF. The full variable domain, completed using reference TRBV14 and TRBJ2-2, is EAGVTQFPSHSVIEKGQTVTLRCDPISGHDNLYWYRRVMGKEIKFLLHFVKESKQDESGMPNNRFLAERTGGTYSTLKVQPAELEDSGVYFCASSLQGWTGELFFGEGSRLTVL.

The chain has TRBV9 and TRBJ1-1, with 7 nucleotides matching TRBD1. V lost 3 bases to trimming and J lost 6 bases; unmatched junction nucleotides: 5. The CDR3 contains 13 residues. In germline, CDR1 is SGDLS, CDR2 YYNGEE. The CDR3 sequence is CASSATQGAEAFF. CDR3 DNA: TGTGCCAGCAGCGCGACCCAGGGGGCTGAAGCTTTCTTT.

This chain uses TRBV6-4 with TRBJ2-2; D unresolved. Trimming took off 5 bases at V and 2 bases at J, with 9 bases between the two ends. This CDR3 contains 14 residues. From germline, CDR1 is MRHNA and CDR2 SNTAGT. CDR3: CASSRLFNTGELFF. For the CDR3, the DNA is TGTGCCAGCAGTCGACTCTTTAACACCGGGGAGCTGTTTTTT.

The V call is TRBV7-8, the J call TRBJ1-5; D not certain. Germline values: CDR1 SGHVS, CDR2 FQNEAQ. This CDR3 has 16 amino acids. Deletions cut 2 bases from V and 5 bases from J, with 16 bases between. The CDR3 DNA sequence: TGTGCCAGCAGCTTATTTTCGTCCAGGCCCCATCAGCCCCAGCATTTT. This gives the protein CASSLFSSRPHQPQHF.

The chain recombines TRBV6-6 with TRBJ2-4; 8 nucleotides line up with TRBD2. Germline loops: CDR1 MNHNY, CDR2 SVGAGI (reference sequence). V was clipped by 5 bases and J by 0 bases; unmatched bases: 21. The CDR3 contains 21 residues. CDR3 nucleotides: TGTGCCAGCAGTCCGGCCGGACTAGCCGTCAGATTAAAGTTAGCCAAAAACATTCAGTACTTC. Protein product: CASSPAGLAVRLKLAKNIQYF.

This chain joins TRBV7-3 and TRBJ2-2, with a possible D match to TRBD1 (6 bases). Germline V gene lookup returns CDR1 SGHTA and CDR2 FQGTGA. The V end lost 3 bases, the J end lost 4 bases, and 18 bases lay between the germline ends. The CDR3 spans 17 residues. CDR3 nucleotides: TGTGCCAGCAGCTTCGTTGGATCGGCAGGGGTCACCGGGGAGCTGTTTTTT. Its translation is CASSFVGSAGVTGELFF.

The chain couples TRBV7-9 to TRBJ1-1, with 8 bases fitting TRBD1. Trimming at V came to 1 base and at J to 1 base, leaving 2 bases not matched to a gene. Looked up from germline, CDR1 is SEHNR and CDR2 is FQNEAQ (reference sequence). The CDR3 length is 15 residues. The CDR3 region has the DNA TGTGCCAGCAGCTTAGGCCAGGGGGCGAACACTGAAGCTTTCTTT. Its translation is CASSLGQGANTEAFF.

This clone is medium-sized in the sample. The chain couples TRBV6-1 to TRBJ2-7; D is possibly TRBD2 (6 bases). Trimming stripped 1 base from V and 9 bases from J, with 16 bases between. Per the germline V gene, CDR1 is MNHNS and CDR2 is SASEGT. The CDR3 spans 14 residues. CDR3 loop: CASSEGRISGRQYF. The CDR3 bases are TGTGCCAGCAGTGAAGGCCGTATTAGCGGTCGGCAGTACTTC.

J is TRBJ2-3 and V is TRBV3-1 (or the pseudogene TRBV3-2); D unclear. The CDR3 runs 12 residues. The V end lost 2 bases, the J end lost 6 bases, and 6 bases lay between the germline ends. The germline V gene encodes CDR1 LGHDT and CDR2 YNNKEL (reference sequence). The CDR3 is CASSQLVDTQYF. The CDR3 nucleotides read TGTGCCAGCAGCCAACTCGTGGATACGCAGTATTTT.

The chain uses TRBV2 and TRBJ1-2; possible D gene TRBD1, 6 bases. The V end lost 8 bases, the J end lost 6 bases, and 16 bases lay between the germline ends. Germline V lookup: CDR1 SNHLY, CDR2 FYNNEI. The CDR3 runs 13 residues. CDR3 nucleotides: TGTGCCAGCTGGTGGGACAACCTAAATGGCTACACCTTC. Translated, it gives CASWWDNLNGYTF.

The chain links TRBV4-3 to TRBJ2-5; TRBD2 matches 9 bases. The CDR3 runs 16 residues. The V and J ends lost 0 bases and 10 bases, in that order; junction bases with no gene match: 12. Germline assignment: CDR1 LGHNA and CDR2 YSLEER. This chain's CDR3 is CASSQEHSGRTPVQYF. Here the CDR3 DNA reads TGCGCCAGCAGCCAAGAACACAGCGGGAGGACCCCAGTCCAGTACTTC.

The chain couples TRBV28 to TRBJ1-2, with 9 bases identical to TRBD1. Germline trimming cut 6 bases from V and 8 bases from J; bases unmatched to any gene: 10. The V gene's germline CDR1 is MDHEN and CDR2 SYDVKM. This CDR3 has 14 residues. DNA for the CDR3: TGTGCCAGCAGCTCGGGACAGGGAATCGGAGGCTACACCTTC. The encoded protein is CASSSGQGIGGYTF.

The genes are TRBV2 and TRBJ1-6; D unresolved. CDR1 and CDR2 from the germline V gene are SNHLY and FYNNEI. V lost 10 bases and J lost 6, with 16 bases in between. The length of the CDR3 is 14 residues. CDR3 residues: CATRGGIGNSPLHF. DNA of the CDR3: TGTGCCACGAGAGGTGGTATTGGTAATTCACCCCTCCACTTT.

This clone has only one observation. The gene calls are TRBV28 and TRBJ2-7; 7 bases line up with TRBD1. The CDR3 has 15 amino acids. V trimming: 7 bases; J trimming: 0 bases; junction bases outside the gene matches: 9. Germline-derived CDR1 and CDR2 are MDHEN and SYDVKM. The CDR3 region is CASTGRDRASYEQYF. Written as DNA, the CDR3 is TGTGCCAGCACCGGACGCGACAGGGCCTCCTACGAGCAGTACTTC.

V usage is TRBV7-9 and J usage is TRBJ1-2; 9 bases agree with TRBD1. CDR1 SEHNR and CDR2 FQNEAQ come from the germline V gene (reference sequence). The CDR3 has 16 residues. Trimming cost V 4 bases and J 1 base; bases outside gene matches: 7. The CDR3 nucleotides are TGTGCCAGCAGCTCCAGGACAGGGGAGAGTAACTATGGCTACACCTTC. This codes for CASSSRTGESNYGYTF.

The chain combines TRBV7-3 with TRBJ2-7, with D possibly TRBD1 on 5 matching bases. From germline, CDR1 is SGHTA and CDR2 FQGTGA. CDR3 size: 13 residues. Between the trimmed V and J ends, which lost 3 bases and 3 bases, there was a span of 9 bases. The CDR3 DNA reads TGTGCCAGCAGCTTGACAGCAAACTACGAGCAGTACTTC. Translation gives CASSLTANYEQYF.

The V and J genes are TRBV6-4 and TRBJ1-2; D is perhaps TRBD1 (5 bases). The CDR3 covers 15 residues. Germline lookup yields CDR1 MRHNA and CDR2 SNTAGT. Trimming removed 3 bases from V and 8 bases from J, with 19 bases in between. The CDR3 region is CASSESTGADLGYTF. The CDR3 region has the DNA TGTGCCAGCAGTGAATCAACAGGCGCCGACTTGGGCTACACCTTC.

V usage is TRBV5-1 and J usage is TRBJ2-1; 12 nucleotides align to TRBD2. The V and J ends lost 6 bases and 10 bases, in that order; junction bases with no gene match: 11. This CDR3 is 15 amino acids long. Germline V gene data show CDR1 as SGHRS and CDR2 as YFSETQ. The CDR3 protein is CASTLTSGGSAEQFF. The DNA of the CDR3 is TGCGCCAGCACCCTGACTAGCGGGGGCTCCGCGGAGCAGTTCTTC. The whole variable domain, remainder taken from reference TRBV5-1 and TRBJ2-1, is KAGVTQTPRYLIKTRGQQVTLSCSPISGHRSVSWYQQTPGQGLQFLFEYFSETQRNKGNFPGRFSGRQFSNSRSEMNVSTLELGDSALYLCASTLTSGGSAEQFFGPGTRLTVL.

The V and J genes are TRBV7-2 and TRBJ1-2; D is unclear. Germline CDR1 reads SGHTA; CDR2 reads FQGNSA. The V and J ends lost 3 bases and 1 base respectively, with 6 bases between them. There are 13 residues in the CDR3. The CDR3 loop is CASSLGLNYGYTF. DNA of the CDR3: TGTGCCAGCAGCTTGGGCCTTAACTATGGCTACACCTTC. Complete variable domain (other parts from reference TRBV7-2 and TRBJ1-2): GAGVSQSPSNKVTEKGKDVELRCDPISGHTALYWYRQSLGQGLEFLIYFQGNSAPDKSGLPSDRFSAERTGGSVSTLTIQRTQQEDSAVYLCASSLGLNYGYTFGSGTRLTVV.